Below are 21 T cell receptor beta chains sequenced from a single sample in a study of naive and memory T cell subsets. Two oligonucleotides, mixed equimolar, formed the beta constant-region primer covering TRBC1 and TRBC2. Nested alpha and beta constant-region primers with the SP2 primer drove four PCR rounds on ligated cDNA. TCRdb re-called the UMI-ligation and nested PCR reads with MiXCR, one entry per CDR3 protein. The sample lists approximately 150,000 distinct CDR3 sequences, 22% occurring once. These receptors' antigens are unknown. Study-wide points: Especially in CD8 cells, naive repertoires contained a few larger clonotypes, possibly CD45RA-re-expressing memory cells.

Sequencing used naive CD4+ T cells from blood. The receptors come from a human donor in good health.

This clonotype was detected a few times. The rearrangement uses TRBV28 and TRBJ2-3, with TRBD2 matching 9 bases. CDR3 size: 15 residues. The germline CDR1 and CDR2 sequences are MDHEN and SYDVKM. V was clipped by 5 bases and J by 0 bases; unmatched bases: 3. CDR3 DNA: TGTGCCAGCAGTATAGCGGGAGCTAGCACAGATACGCAGTATTTT. Translated, it gives CASSIAGASTDTQYF.

This clonotype was picked up many times. The gene calls are TRBV20-1 and TRBJ2-7; D not certain. CDR1 is DFQATT, CDR2 SNEGSKA, per germline (reference sequence). The CDR3 covers 13 residues. The germline V and J ends were trimmed by 1 base and 6 bases, with 13 bases remaining between them. CDR3 bases: TGCAGTGCTAGAGTGCCGGTTTCGATCGAGCAGTACTTC. Translated: CSARVPVSIEQYF.

J is TRBJ2-5 and V is TRBV7-9; D not resolved. Germline loops: CDR1 SEHNR, CDR2 FQNEAQ (reference sequence). V lost 5 bases and J lost 4, with 11 bases in between. The CDR3 extends over 13 amino acids. The CDR3 DNA sequence: TGTGCCAGCAGCCTATTTGGGGTAGAGACCCAGTACTTC. This sequence encodes CASSLFGVETQYF.

In its sample, this clonotype was seen many times. The chain recombines TRBV20-1 with TRBJ2-7; D is ambiguous. There are 12 residues in the CDR3. Germline V gene sequence: CDR1 DFQATT, CDR2 SNEGSKA (reference sequence). V shed 3 bases and J shed 2 bases, with 8 bases lying between them. The CDR3 DNA reads as TGCAGTGCTAGTTTTTCCACCTACGAGCAGTACTTC. This gives the protein CSASFSTYEQYF.

A few counts support this clonotype. The J gene is TRBJ1-2, the V gene TRBV12-3 or TRBV12-4; TRBD1 is a possible D gene (6 bases). V lost 6 bases and J lost 0, with 11 bases in between. The CDR3 loop spans 14 amino acids. DNA of the CDR3: TGTGCCAGCAGCCTACAGGGAACTAACTATGGCTACACCTTC. It is translated as CASSLQGTNYGYTF.

This clonotype was observed a handful of times. The V call is TRBV27, the J call TRBJ1-5; D gene unclear. CDR3 length: 15 residues. CDR1 is MNHEY and CDR2 is SMNVEV in the germline V gene (reference sequence). V lost 2 bases, J lost 2 bases, and 10 bases lay in between. The CDR3 here is CASSLREGGNQPQHF. The CDR3 bases are TGTGCCAGCAGTTTAAGAGAGGGAGGCAATCAGCCCCAGCATTTT.

The genes are TRBV20-1 and TRBJ1-2; 9 bases agree with TRBD1. The CDR3 loop spans 14 amino acids. With V trimmed by 3 bases and J by 3 bases, 5 bases remained unmatched. Germline V gene data show CDR1 as DFQATT and CDR2 as SNEGSKA (reference sequence). CDR3 bases: TGCAGTGCTAGGGGGGGACAGGGTGACTATGGCTACACCTTC. It encodes CSARGGQGDYGYTF.

J is TRBJ1-4 and V is TRBV11-2; D remains ambiguous. The CDR3 totals 12 residues. The germline V gene has CDR1 SGHAT and CDR2 FQNNGV. V lost 3 bases, J lost 11 bases, and 10 bases lay in between. CDR3 amino acids: CASSLKVGKLFF. The DNA for the CDR3 is TGTGCCAGCAGCTTGAAGGTCGGGAAACTGTTTTTT.

Only a few counts were recorded for this clonotype. V is TRBV29-1 and J is TRBJ1-2, with D hard to call. Per germline, CDR1 SQVTM and CDR2 ANQGSEA. The ends were cut back, 8 bases at V and 4 bases at J, with 14 bases in the middle. The CDR3 covers 12 residues. CDR3 nucleotides: TGCAGCACTCCGGCGGGCTCCTATGGCTACACCTTC. This gives the protein CSTPAGSYGYTF.

This clonotype has just a few counts. The chain joins TRBV28 to TRBJ1-2; TRBD1 might be the D (6 bases). Germline V gene sequence: CDR1 MDHEN, CDR2 SYDVKM. Trimming removed 1 base at V and 4 bases at J, with 13 bases between. This CDR3 contains 15 residues. The CDR3: CASSLFTGKIYGYTF. The DNA of the CDR3 is TGTGCCAGCAGTTTATTCACAGGGAAGATCTATGGCTACACCTTC.

The rearrangement links TRBV14 to TRBJ2-2; D gene uncertain. Germline V gene lookup returns CDR1 SGHDN and CDR2 FVKESK. Trimming took 2 bases from V and 5 from J, leaving 6 bases between them. CDR3 length equals 13 residues. The CDR3 sequence: CASSQIITGELFF. DNA for the CDR3: TGTGCCAGCAGCCAAATAATAACCGGGGAGCTGTTTTTT.

About this clonotype: Since the CDR3 does not end with the conserved phenylalanine or tryptophan, this likely comes from a read error. The limits of the CDR3 on the DNA are not certain, so only TCRdb's listed CDR3 is given. The gene calls are TRBV2 and TRBJ2-1. 11 amino acids form the CDR3, both terminal residues included. Germline V CDR1 and CDR2: SNHLY, FYNNEI. CDR3 amino acids: CASSTRLYPSL.

The gene calls are TRBV20-1 and TRBJ1-4; D possibly corresponds to TRBD1 (6 bases). The germline V gene encodes CDR1 DFQATT and CDR2 SNEGSKA (reference sequence). V was shortened by 3 bases and J by 0 bases, with 11 bases between the two germline ends. CDR3 length: 15 amino acids. The CDR3 bases are TGCAGTGCTAGGGTCTCAGGGGCAACTAATGAAAAACTGTTTTTT. Residues: CSARVSGATNEKLFF.

This clonotype was detected many times. This chain joins TRBV5-1 and TRBJ2-2; D may be TRBD2 (6 bases). Trimming removed 4 bases from V and 1 base from J, with 11 bases in between. The CDR3 length is 15 residues. CDR1 SGHRS and CDR2 YFSETQ come from the germline V gene. CDR3 sequence: CASSPGLMNTGELFF. The DNA of the CDR3 is TGCGCCAGCAGCCCTGGACTAATGAACACCGGGGAGCTGTTTTTT.

V usage is TRBV12-3 or TRBV12-4 and J usage is TRBJ2-1; D possibly corresponds to TRBD1 (5 bases). The CDR3 length is 15 residues. Trimming cost V 3 bases and J 7 bases, with 16 bases left between them. This chain's CDR3 is CASSFGGPKGNEQFF. In nucleotides, the CDR3 is TGTGCCAGCAGTTTCGGTGGCCCTAAGGGGAATGAGCAGTTCTTC.

V and J are TRBV6-2 or TRBV6-3 and TRBJ1-1; no definite D call. In germline, CDR1 is MNHEY, CDR2 SVGEGT. V dropped 2 bases and J dropped 0 bases, with 22 bases sitting between them. The CDR3 totals 19 residues. The CDR3 protein is CASSYPNPKDFSMNTEAFF. The CDR3 DNA reads TGTGCCAGCAGTTACCCCAACCCCAAGGACTTCTCAATGAACACTGAAGCTTTCTTT.

This clonotype was seen more than once but under ten times. V is TRBV20-1 and J is TRBJ2-7, with D possibly TRBD2 on 5 matching bases. The CDR3 sequence is 14 residues long. Germline V CDR1 and CDR2: DFQATT, SNEGSKA (reference sequence). V was clipped by 3 bases and J by 6 bases, with 18 bases between them. CDR3 bases: TGCAGTGCTAGGCGCGGCGAGTTCGGGGTCGAGCAGTACTTC. The encoded protein is CSARRGEFGVEQYF.

V and J are TRBV27 and TRBJ1-5; TRBD1 matches 11 bases. The CDR3 consists of 15 residues. Trimming cost V 6 bases and J 6 bases; bases outside gene matches: 7. Germline values: CDR1 MNHEY, CDR2 SMNVEV (reference sequence). The CDR3 DNA follows: TGTGCCAGCAGGGGAACCGGGACAGGGGGTCAGCCCCAGCATTTT. Its protein product is CASRGTGTGGQPQHF.

The sample holds a few counts of this clonotype. This chain joins TRBV7-8 and TRBJ1-5; TRBD1 aligns across 7 bases. CDR1 and CDR2 from the germline V gene are SGHVS and FQNEAQ. The CDR3 is 15 amino acids. V shed 5 bases, J shed 3 bases, and the junction held 7 bases outside the gene matches. CDR3 nucleotides: TGTGCCAGCAGCGTTGCAGACAGGGTCAATCAGCCCCAGCATTTT. Protein product: CASSVADRVNQPQHF.

The J gene is TRBJ1-2, the V gene TRBV25-1; the match to TRBD1 covers 7 bases. The CDR3 length is 15 residues. Trimming at V came to 4 bases and at J to 2 bases, leaving 7 bases not matched to a gene. Germline V gives CDR1 MGHDK, CDR2 SYGVNS. The CDR3 DNA follows: TGTGCCAGCAGTGCCCTAGGACAGGCGAACTATGGCTACACCTTC. Its translation is CASSALGQANYGYTF.

This clonotype showed up just a few times. This chain uses TRBV30 with TRBJ2-3; D not resolved. The CDR3 runs to 11 residues. Trimming removed 3 bases from V and 1 base from J, with 2 bases in between. From germline, CDR1 is GTSNPN and CDR2 SVGIG (reference sequence). CDR3 region: CAWRRTDTQYF. The DNA for the CDR3 is TGTGCCTGGAGACGCACAGATACGCAGTATTTT.